The 8 T cell receptor beta chains listed next were all sequenced from one sample in a study of cytomegalovirus exposure and HLA in healthy donors. Primers for the PCR totalled 60 Vbeta and 13 Jbeta. TCRdb's copy holds only in-frame clones and misses some; the assay was immunoSEQ multiplex PCR. Among roughly 160,000 clones listed, under 85% were seen once. The sequenced sample consisted of PBMCs. These receptors were obtained from a woman in her thirties in good health and CMV-seronegative.

The V gene is TRBV19, the J gene TRBJ1-5; TRBD1 aligns across 9 bases. Germline loops: CDR1 LNHDA, CDR2 SQIVND (reference sequence). The ends lost 5 bases at V and 5 bases at J; junction bases unmatched: 1. The CDR3 covers 13 residues. The CDR3 sequence: CASSWDRDQPQHF. The CDR3 DNA follows: TGTGCCAGTAGTTGGGACAGGGATCAGCCCCAGCATTTT.

The V and J genes are TRBV7-8 and TRBJ1-5; TRBD1 aligns across 11 bases. Germline CDR1 SGHVS, CDR2 FQNEAQ. J gave up 2 bases and V 5 bases, and 5 bases lay outside the gene matches. The CDR3 is made up of 16 amino acids. DNA of the CDR3: TGTGCCAGCAGCCCCCGGGACAGGGGGGGCAATCAGCCCCAGCATTTT. It codes for CASSPRDRGGNQPQHF.

The genes are TRBV7-8 and TRBJ2-5; 7 bases agree with TRBD1. Germline CDR1 SGHVS, CDR2 FQNEAQ. V was clipped by 3 bases and J by 2 bases; unmatched bases: 12. The CDR3 sequence is 17 residues long. CDR3 DNA: TGTGCCAGCAGCTTGAGGGCGAGGCAGGGGGTGCAAGAGACCCAGTACTTC. Encoded protein: CASSLRARQGVQETQYF. Full variable domain (remainder filled in from reference TRBV7-8 and TRBJ2-5): GAGVSQSPRYKVAKRGQDVALRCDPISGHVSLFWYQQALGQGPEFLTYFQNEAQLDKSGLPSDRFFAERPEGSVSTLKIQRTQQEDSAVYLCASSLRARQGVQETQYFGPGTRLLVL.

Details on this clone: The same CDR3 arises from other DNA sequences in this sample as well. This rearrangement joins TRBV29-1 to TRBJ2-1; 11 nucleotides match TRBD1. V lost 2 bases and J lost 2; bases outside the gene matches: 5. The CDR3 covers 16 residues. Germline assignment: CDR1 SQVTM and CDR2 ANQGSEA. The CDR3 coding sequence is TGCAGCGTTGAAACTCCGGGACAGGGGGCCTACAATGAGCAGTTCTTC. Translating gives CSVETPGQGAYNEQFF.

The chain has TRBV28 and TRBJ2-3; 11 nucleotides match TRBD2. The CDR3 runs to 16 residues. V was pared by 3 bases and J by 4 bases, with 6 bases of the junction left unmatched. Germline CDR1 and CDR2: MDHEN and SYDVKM. CDR3 amino acids: CASSFLLAGEPDTQYF. In nucleotides, the CDR3 is TGTGCCAGCAGTTTCTTACTAGCGGGAGAGCCAGATACGCAGTATTTT.

This chain links TRBV6-5 with TRBJ1-3; no reliable D call. V lost 5 bases and J 3 bases, leaving 14 bases between the germline ends. Per the germline V gene, CDR1 is MNHEY and CDR2 is SVGAGI. The CDR3 consists of 15 residues. CDR3 residues: CASSPQVALGNTIYF. Written as DNA, the CDR3 is TGTGCCAGCAGTCCCCAGGTGGCACTTGGAAACACCATATATTTT.

This clone was seen once. This chain uses TRBV13 with TRBJ2-6, with a tentative D call TRBD2 (7 bases). CDR1 PRHDT and CDR2 FYEKMQ come from the germline V gene (reference sequence). CDR3 length: 16 residues. V lost 2 bases and J 2 bases, leaving 10 bases between the germline ends. As DNA, the CDR3 is TGTGCCAGCAGCTTACGGGGGGCGCCTGGGGCCAACGTCCTGACTTTC. It is translated as CASSLRGAPGANVLTF.

The chain has TRBV4-1 and TRBJ2-2; D is perhaps TRBD1 (6 bases). Germline CDR1 and CDR2: MGHRA and YSYEKL. V was cut by 0 bases and J by 9 bases, with 11 bases left in between. This CDR3 spans 14 amino acids. The CDR3 bases are TGCGCCAGCAGCCAAGAGAACAGGGAGTGGGAGCTGTTTTTT. Protein: CASSQENREWELFF.